Listed below are T cell receptor beta chains from one sample, sequenced in a study of blood T cells in healthy people across ages. TCRdb re-called the 5' RACE reads with MiXCR, one entry per CDR3 protein. Here the sample spans about 810,000 distinct CDR3 sequences, 36% being singletons. The sequenced sample was blood. The receptors come from a man aged 18 to 30 in good health. Each CDR3 is given with its conserved first and last residue.

v_gene,CDR3aa
TRBV20-1,CSARDAPGGSYEQFF
TRBV12-3/TRBV12-4,CASSRGGRENSPLHF
TRBV29-1,CSVGQGEASGYTF
TRBV7-8,CASSPVAGGSTDTQYF
TRBV9,CASSPRRENTEAFF
TRBV29-1,CSVLLETQYF
TRBV4-1,CASSQLAGPYNEQFF
TRBV7-2,CASSLLYEQYF
TRBV29-1,CSVLTGRETQYF
TRBV20-1,CSASWNFRFSYNEQFF
TRBV4-2,CASRGQGTRSQYF
TRBV20-1,CSARSLAGGRAYNEQFF
TRBV11-2,CASSFTLGLLQNEQFF
TRBV19,CASSINFGPYNEQFF
TRBV12-3/TRBV12-4,CASSPLGGYNEKLFF
TRBV5-1,CASSLEGTRYQETQYF
TRBV4-1,CASSQAPPATGGFQPQHF
TRBV28,CASSFVNTEAFF
TRBV20-1,CSARAPGQYQPQHF
TRBV4-1,CASSPALGSNQPQHF
TRBV20-1,CSARAGGARNTEAFF
TRBV5-1,CASRQRPDGNEQFF
TRBV5-1,CASSLVVGGNTEAFF
TRBV4-2,CASSQVRPGSYGYTF
TRBV20-1,CSATFRGARGYTF
TRBV10-3,CAIRRGGPNEQFF
TRBV7-2,CASSLDRARETEAFF
TRBV5-1,CASSTGQPLNEQFF
TRBV12-3/TRBV12-4,CASSLGQMNQPQHF
TRBV27,CASSLYRQRNVPYNSPLHF
TRBV7-2,CASSKAGVTLPQHF
TRBV20-1,CSGATGRGGTDTQYF
TRBV20-1,CSAPDSFYSNQPQHF
TRBV14,CASSQVGGGLNTEAFF
TRBV6-2/TRBV6-3,CASSYTGTSSYEQYF
TRBV29-1,CSVAQGQGGGYTF